These 18 T cell receptor beta chains share one sample of origin, sequenced in a study of early stage breast cancer tumors. The repertoire was sequenced with immunoSEQ multiplex PCR; TCRdb's copy has only in-frame clones and lacks some. This table holds 20,000 or so clones, 70% to 80% found once. The sample comprised blood. Receptors originate from a person in their sixties with breast cancer.

This clone was seen once. V usage is TRBV2 and J usage is TRBJ2-1, with TRBD2 matching 10 bases. Germline V gene lookup returns CDR1 SNHLY and CDR2 FYNNEI. The CDR3 length is 14 residues. The trim removed 10 bases at V and 7 bases at J, leaving 10 bases unmatched. CDR3 sequence reads: CAIGAGGTRNEQFF. CDR3 nucleotide sequence: TGTGCCATCGGAGCGGGAGGGACGAGGAATGAGCAGTTCTTC.

The V and J genes are TRBV19 and TRBJ1-4; 7 bases are a match to TRBD1. Germline assignment: CDR1 LNHDA and CDR2 SQIVND (reference sequence). After removal of 3 bases from V and 8 bases from J, the junction contained 3 bases not matched to a gene. This CDR3 is built from 13 residues. In nucleotides, the CDR3 is TGTGCCAGTAGTATTAAGGGGGCGGAAAAACTGTTTTTT. Translating gives CASSIKGAEKLFF.

The chain links TRBV7-8 to TRBJ2-2; possible D gene TRBD2, 5 bases. CDR1 SGHVS and CDR2 FQNEAQ come from the germline V gene. CDR3 length: 13 amino acids. Trimming took off 8 bases at V and 5 bases at J, with 12 bases between the two ends. The CDR3: CASSLRETGELFF. The CDR3, as DNA: TGTGCCAGCTCCCTCCGGGAAACCGGGGAGCTGTTTTTT.

The V and J genes are TRBV30 and TRBJ2-2; 10 bases are a match to TRBD2. V gave up 0 bases and J gave up 6 bases; unmatched junction bases: 4. The CDR3 covers 15 residues. CDR1 and CDR2 (germline): GTSNPN, SVGIG (reference sequence). CDR3 sequence reads: CAWSVLLAGSGELFF. Written as DNA, the CDR3 is TGTGCCTGGAGTGTACTACTAGCGGGATCCGGGGAGCTGTTTTTT.

V gene TRBV5-1 combines with J gene TRBJ1-2; TRBD1 might be the D (5 bases). Deletions cut 0 bases from V and 5 bases from J, with 8 bases between. Germline V lookup: CDR1 SGHRS, CDR2 YFSETQ. This CDR3 is 13 amino acids long. As DNA, the CDR3 is TGCGCCAGCAGCTTGGGACAGTCGTATGGCTACACCTTC. Protein: CASSLGQSYGYTF.

The CDR3 DNA sequence: TGCGCCAGCAGCTTGGTGGGGGTAAATCCCTACGAGCAGTACTTC. It yields the protein CASSLVGVNPYEQYF. This chain uses TRBV5-1 with TRBJ2-7; either TRBD1 or TRBD2 may supply D (5 bases each). Between the trimmed V and J ends, which lost 0 bases and 2 bases, there was a span of 12 bases. The CDR3 has 15 residues. Germline CDR1 SGHRS, CDR2 YFSETQ.

The chain is built from TRBV30 and TRBJ2-7; TRBD1 might be the D (6 bases). The CDR3 is made up of 12 amino acids. Looked up from germline, CDR1 is GTSNPN and CDR2 is SVGIG (reference sequence). V shed 3 bases and J shed 3 bases, with 9 bases lying between them. In nucleotides, the CDR3 is TGTGCCTGGAGGGTGGACAGCTACGAGCAGTACTTC. It yields the protein CAWRVDSYEQYF.

V and J are TRBV7-8 and TRBJ2-7; tentative D call: TRBD2 (5 bases). The V and J ends lost 4 bases and 1 base respectively, with 14 bases between them. CDR1 SGHVS and CDR2 FQNEAQ come from the germline V gene. The CDR3 is made up of 15 amino acids. The CDR3: CASSSREHTSYEQYF. Here the CDR3 DNA reads TGTGCCAGCAGCTCCCGGGAACACACTTCCTACGAGCAGTACTTC. Combining the CDR3 with reference TRBV7-8 and TRBJ2-7 gives the whole variable domain GAGVSQSPRYKVAKRGQDVALRCDPISGHVSLFWYQQALGQGPEFLTYFQNEAQLDKSGLPSDRFFAERPEGSVSTLKIQRTQQEDSAVYLCASSSREHTSYEQYFGPGTRLTVT.

The CDR3, as DNA: TGTGCCAGCAGAGGGGATCGGGAGACCCAGTACTTC. This translates into CASRGDRETQYF. V usage is TRBV2 and J usage is TRBJ2-5, with D possibly being TRBD1 (5 bases). The length of the CDR3 is 12 residues. V was shortened by 6 bases and J by 5 bases, with 10 bases between the two germline ends. Looked up from germline, CDR1 is SNHLY and CDR2 is FYNNEI.

J is TRBJ2-3 and V is TRBV4-1; D is undetermined. The germline CDR1 and CDR2 sequences are MGHRA and YSYEKL. This CDR3 comprises 16 residues. V lost 0 bases to trimming and J lost 2 bases, with 12 bases between them. CDR3 DNA sequence: TGCGCCAGCAGCCAAGATCACTTGCCCTACACAGATACGCAGTATTTT. Translated, it gives CASSQDHLPYTDTQYF.

Here the CDR3 reads CASSLGGGRSYEQYF. The CDR3 nucleotides read TGCGCCAGCAGCTTGGGGGGGGGCAGATCCTACGAGCAGTACTTC. The chain is built from TRBV5-1 and TRBJ2-7, with D possibly matching TRBD2 (7 bases). The V gene lost 0 bases and the J gene lost 1 base, with 11 bases spanning the gap. Germline-derived CDR1 and CDR2 are SGHRS and YFSETQ. This CDR3 region has 15 residues.

V is TRBV10-2 and J is TRBJ2-7, with 13 bases matching TRBD2. With V trimmed by 7 bases and J by 2 bases, 11 bases remained unmatched. The germline CDR1 and CDR2 sequences are WSHSY and SAAADI. The CDR3 has 17 residues. CDR3 loop: CASTQTSGGPGAYEQYF. In DNA form, the CDR3 reads TGCGCCAGCACTCAGACTAGCGGGGGGCCGGGGGCCTACGAGCAGTACTTC.

The chain is built from TRBV6-1 and TRBJ2-5; the D gene is possibly TRBD1 (7 bases). The CDR3 spans 17 residues. V dropped 3 bases and J dropped 1 base, with 18 bases sitting between them. Germline V lookup: CDR1 MNHNS, CDR2 SASEGT. The CDR3 reads CASSEDYRGGGQETQYF. The CDR3 region has the DNA TGTGCCAGCAGTGAGGATTACAGGGGAGGTGGCCAAGAGACCCAGTACTTC.

The rearrangement links TRBV29-1 to TRBJ2-6; D is undetermined. The V and J ends lost 4 bases and 0 bases respectively, with 7 bases between them. The CDR3 sequence is 14 residues long. The germline CDR1 and CDR2 sequences are SQVTM and ANQGSEA. The CDR3 spells CSVVMISGANVLTF. The CDR3 DNA is TGCAGCGTTGTGATGATCTCTGGGGCCAACGTCCTGACTTTC.

This clone was recorded a few times. This chain uses TRBV5-1 with TRBJ1-4, with D possibly matching TRBD1 (5 bases). V was clipped by 0 bases and J by 0 bases, with 9 bases between them. The germline V gene encodes CDR1 SGHRS and CDR2 YFSETQ. This CDR3 comprises 16 residues. The CDR3 bases are TGCGCCAGCAGCTTGGGACAGACCTCAACTAATGAAAAACTGTTTTTT. Amino acids: CASSLGQTSTNEKLFF.

Only one count was recorded for this clone. This sequence joins TRBV10-1 and TRBJ2-7; 8 bases match TRBD2. The CDR3 runs 14 residues. Trimming cost V 1 base and J 5 bases; bases outside gene matches: 4. Germline V gene lookup returns CDR1 WNHNN and CDR2 SYGVQD (reference sequence). The CDR3 nucleotides are TGCGCCAGCAGTGAGTTCGGGAGGGCCCACGAGCAGTACTTC. Amino acids: CASSEFGRAHEQYF.

The chain links TRBV29-1 to TRBJ2-2; 8 positions agree with TRBD2. V lost 5 bases to trimming and J lost 6 bases; unmatched junction nucleotides: 11. The germline V gene has CDR1 SQVTM and CDR2 ANQGSEA. The CDR3 contains 15 residues. Here the CDR3 reads CSVLGTRVGSGELFF. The CDR3 DNA reads as TGCAGCGTTTTAGGGACTAGAGTTGGTTCCGGGGAGCTGTTTTTT.

A few counts support this clone. The chain couples TRBV4-1 to TRBJ2-7, with 9 bases aligning to TRBD1. This CDR3 spans 15 amino acids. Germline V gene lookup returns CDR1 MGHRA and CDR2 YSYEKL. With 4 bases clipped from V and 3 bases from J, the junction kept 7 bases outside the gene matches. The CDR3 bases are TGCGCCAGCAGCCCGGGACAGGGAAACGGCTACGAGCAGTACTTC. It translates to CASSPGQGNGYEQYF.